Below are 31 T cell receptor beta chains sequenced from a single sample in a study of T cells after yellow fever vaccination. TCRdb processed the 5' RACE reads anew with MiXCR; each CDR3 protein has one entry. The sample records 450,000 to 650,000 distinct CDR3 sequences, roughly a fifth being singletons. The material sequenced was PBMCs, taken roughly 20 days after the first yellow fever vaccination. The receptor set was obtained from a man aged 18 to 29 who received the YFV17D yellow fever vaccine.

This chain connects TRBV20-1 to TRBJ2-5; 8 nucleotides align to TRBD2. The CDR3 is made up of 15 amino acids. Germline assignment: CDR1 DFQATT and CDR2 SNEGSKA (reference sequence). The V gene end was trimmed by 2 bases and the J gene end by 5 bases; junction bases not matched to a gene: 10. DNA of the CDR3: TGCAGTGCTAGATTCTGGCGGGGGGCCGGGGAGACCCAGTACTTC. This translates into CSARFWRGAGETQYF.

In this sample, this clonotype turned up a few times. The gene calls are TRBV6-6 and TRBJ1-1; D not resolved. CDR1 and CDR2 from the germline V gene are MNHNY and SVGAGI (reference sequence). V dropped 10 bases and J dropped 1 base, with 13 bases sitting between them. The CDR3 runs to 13 residues. The CDR3 DNA is TGTGCCATCGTCGCTGACGGGAACACTGAAGCTTTCTTT. This sequence encodes CAIVADGNTEAFF.

The V call is TRBV7-9, the J call TRBJ2-1; D is possibly TRBD1 (6 bases). Germline V gene data show CDR1 as SEHNR and CDR2 as FQNEAQ (reference sequence). CDR3 length equals 14 residues. The ends were cut back, 2 bases at V and 9 bases at J, with 14 bases in the middle. The CDR3: CASSLSQGSAEQFF. In DNA, the CDR3 is TGTGCCAGCAGCTTATCGCAGGGGTCGGCTGAGCAGTTCTTC.

V gene TRBV20-1 combines with J gene TRBJ1-1; D unclear. Trimming shortened V by 6 bases and J by 5 bases, and 13 bases separated the two germline ends. The CDR3 covers 12 residues. Germline loops: CDR1 DFQATT, CDR2 SNEGSKA (reference sequence). CDR3 DNA: TGCAGTGCCCAGAGAGGACGGACTGAAGCTTTCTTT. This sequence encodes CSAQRGRTEAFF.

This clonotype was observed a few times. J is TRBJ1-1 and V is TRBV27; D remains unclear. This CDR3 has 15 residues. Germline CDR1 and CDR2: MNHEY and SMNVEV (reference sequence). With 3 bases removed from V and 0 bases from J, the gap between germline ends came to 11 bases. CDR3 residues: CASSFLGSLNTEAFF. For the CDR3, the DNA is TGTGCCAGCAGTTTCTTAGGAAGTTTGAACACTGAAGCTTTCTTT.

In its sample, this clonotype was seen a few times. The rearrangement uses TRBV7-2 and TRBJ2-1; no firm D call. There are 16 residues in the CDR3. V was pared by 0 bases and J by 6 bases, with 15 bases between. Germline loops: CDR1 SGHTA, CDR2 FQGNSA. The CDR3 is CASSLAFLMVRNEQFF. The CDR3 DNA reads as TGTGCCAGCAGCTTAGCCTTCCTAATGGTCCGCAATGAGCAGTTCTTC.

This chain connects TRBV15 to TRBJ1-2, with unresolved D. Germline values: CDR1 LNHNV, CDR2 YYDKDF (reference sequence). There are 15 residues in the CDR3. V lost 0 bases and J lost 8, with 16 bases in between. The CDR3 reads CATSRDRRVLEGYTF. CDR3 DNA: TGTGCCACCAGCAGAGATCGCCGCGTTCTCGAGGGCTACACCTTC.

This clonotype was observed once. The V gene is TRBV5-5, the J gene TRBJ2-1; D remains ambiguous. Germline V gene lookup returns CDR1 SGHKS and CDR2 YYEKEE (reference sequence). Trimming stripped 1 base from V and 7 bases from J, with 9 bases between. This CDR3 spans 13 amino acids. CDR3 in amino acids: CASSLILGNEQFF. In nucleotides, the CDR3 is TGTGCCAGCAGCTTGATTTTGGGAAATGAGCAGTTCTTC. Variable domain in full (rest from reference TRBV5-5 and TRBJ2-1): DAGVTQSPTHLIKTRGQQVTLRCSPISGHKSVSWYQQVLGQGPQFIFQYYEKEERGRGNFPDRFSARQFPNYSSELNVNALLLGDSALYLCASSLILGNEQFFGPGTRLTVL.

This clonotype turned up a few times. The CDR3, as DNA: TGTGCCAGCAGCCAACTCGCCCACAGGGTCAATCAGCCCCAGCATTTT. Translation: CASSQLAHRVNQPQHF. The rearrangement links TRBV6-1 to TRBJ1-5, with D possibly TRBD1 on 6 matching bases. This CDR3 has 16 amino acids. V lost 6 bases, J lost 3 bases, and 18 bases lay in between. Germline values: CDR1 MNHNS, CDR2 SASEGT.

This clonotype was counted only a few times. The chain combines TRBV7-8 with TRBJ2-3, with 9 bases that match TRBD2. The CDR3 runs to 18 residues. Germline V gene sequence: CDR1 SGHVS, CDR2 FQNEAQ. Germline trimming cut 4 bases from V and 2 bases from J; bases unmatched to any gene: 13. The CDR3 sequence is CASSSLNIGGGATDTQYF. The DNA for the CDR3 is TGTGCCAGCAGCTCGCTCAATATAGGCGGGGGGGCCACAGATACGCAGTATTTT.

The genes are TRBV18 and TRBJ1-2, with D possibly being TRBD1 (6 bases). Germline-derived CDR1 and CDR2 are KGHSH and LQKENI. Deletions cut 1 base from V and 4 bases from J, with 13 bases between. This CDR3 comprises 15 residues. The chain's CDR3 is CASSPQTGISYGYTF. DNA of the CDR3: TGTGCCAGCTCACCACAAACAGGGATAAGCTATGGCTACACCTTC.

This clonotype was detected only a few times. This chain joins TRBV2 and TRBJ2-5; maybe TRBD1 (6 bases). Trimming stripped 6 bases from V and 1 base from J, with 12 bases between. The CDR3 runs to 14 residues. Germline assignment: CDR1 SNHLY and CDR2 FYNNEI. The CDR3 protein is CASRNSGVQETQYF. The CDR3 nucleotides are TGTGCCAGCAGGAACTCAGGGGTCCAAGAGACCCAGTACTTC.

The sample holds a few counts of this clonotype. This rearrangement joins TRBV5-6 to TRBJ2-7, with 8 bases matching TRBD1. The ends lost 4 bases at V and 0 bases at J; junction bases unmatched: 6. Per germline, CDR1 SGHDT and CDR2 YYEEEE. This CDR3 is 15 amino acids long. The CDR3 loop is CASSEWDRLSYEQYV. Here the CDR3 DNA reads TGTGCCAGCAGCGAATGGGACAGGCTCTCCTACGAGCAGTACGTC.

This chain links TRBV29-1 with TRBJ2-3; no clear D gene. Germline-derived CDR1 and CDR2 are SQVTM and ANQGSEA. The CDR3 runs to 12 residues. V lost 0 bases, J lost 5 bases, and 6 bases lay in between. Here the CDR3 reads CSVEESIDTQYF. CDR3 in DNA: TGCAGCGTTGAAGAATCGATAGATACGCAGTATTTT.

There are a few counts of this clonotype. The chain joins TRBV6-1 to TRBJ2-3; D gene uncertain. The CDR3 is made up of 15 amino acids. Per the germline V gene, CDR1 is MNHNS and CDR2 is SASEGT. Trimming removed 8 bases at V and 2 bases at J, with 17 bases between. The CDR3 nucleotides read TGTGCCAGCGTATCAACAGTAGAGATCACAGATACGCAGTATTTT. This translates into CASVSTVEITDTQYF.

This chain uses TRBV7-2 with TRBJ1-2; tentatively, D is TRBD1 (5 bases). CDR3 length equals 15 residues. CDR1 SGHTA and CDR2 FQGNSA come from the germline V gene. The ends were cut back, 5 bases at V and 2 bases at J, with 15 bases in the middle. This chain's CDR3 is CASSPHWGENYGYTF. The CDR3 coding sequence is TGTGCCAGCAGCCCCCATTGGGGGGAGAACTATGGCTACACCTTC. The entire variable domain, with the rest obtained from reference TRBV7-2 and TRBJ1-2, is as follows: GAGVSQSPSNKVTEKGKDVELRCDPISGHTALYWYRQSLGQGLEFLIYFQGNSAPDKSGLPSDRFSAERTGGSVSTLTIQRTQQEDSAVYLCASSPHWGENYGYTFGSGTRLTVV.

This clonotype was seen many times. The genes are TRBV5-1 and TRBJ2-5; 7 positions match TRBD1. J lost 2 bases, V lost 4 bases, and 5 bases had no gene match. Germline CDR1 is SGHRS and CDR2 is YFSETQ. This CDR3 is 14 amino acids long. The CDR3 is CASSTGTAQETQYF. As DNA, the CDR3 is TGCGCCAGCAGCACCGGGACAGCACAAGAGACCCAGTACTTC.

The rearrangement links TRBV15 to TRBJ2-1; D may be TRBD2 (6 bases). Trimming removed 5 bases at V and 9 bases at J, with 17 bases between. The CDR3 totals 14 residues. Germline V CDR1 and CDR2: LNHNV, YYDKDF (reference sequence). CDR3 DNA sequence: TGTGCCACCAGCGAGAGTGGGGGGAAAGGTGAGCAGTTCTTC. This encodes CATSESGGKGEQFF.

This clonotype was found a few times. This rearrangement joins TRBV29-1 to TRBJ2-7; D unclear. Germline assignment: CDR1 SQVTM and CDR2 ANQGSEA. The CDR3 totals 12 residues. The germline V and J ends were trimmed by 2 bases and 3 bases, with 8 bases remaining between them. CDR3 sequence: CSVEIGCYEQYV. In DNA, the CDR3 is TGCAGCGTTGAAATCGGGTGCTACGAGCAGTACGTC.

This clonotype occurred a few times. V usage is TRBV12-3 or TRBV12-4 and J usage is TRBJ2-3; D is possibly TRBD1 (6 bases). The V and J ends lost 3 bases and 2 bases respectively, with 12 bases between them. This CDR3 region has 15 residues. In DNA, the CDR3 is TGTGCCAGCAGTTTTTTCAGGGGAACCACAGATACGCAGTATTTT. It is translated as CASSFFRGTTDTQYF.

This clonotype appeared a few times. The chain is built from TRBV4-1 and TRBJ1-1; D remains ambiguous. V was clipped by 1 base and J by 1 base, with 7 bases between them. This CDR3 contains 14 residues. Germline V gives CDR1 MGHRA, CDR2 YSYEKL. As DNA, the CDR3 is TGCGCCAGCAGCCAAGCGGGAGGGAACACTGAAGCTTTCTTT. This codes for CASSQAGGNTEAFF.

This clonotype was seen only a few times. The CDR3 DNA reads TGCGCCAGCAGCTGGGCAGGGGAAGACACCGGGGAGCTGTTTTTT. Encoded protein: CASSWAGEDTGELFF. This rearrangement joins TRBV5-1 to TRBJ2-2; tentatively, D is TRBD1 (6 bases). From germline, CDR1 is SGHRS and CDR2 YFSETQ. Deletions cut 3 bases from V and 3 bases from J, with 12 bases between. The CDR3 runs 15 residues.

This clonotype has ten or more counts. The chain has TRBV19 and TRBJ2-3; possibly TRBD1 for D (6 bases). CDR3 length equals 11 residues. In germline, CDR1 is LNHDA, CDR2 SQIVND (reference sequence). V lost 11 bases, J lost 5 bases, and 11 bases lay in between. CDR3 loop: CASSRGDTQYF. The CDR3, as DNA: TGTGCCTCATCCAGGGGAGATACGCAGTATTTT.

The rearrangement joins TRBV15 to TRBJ2-3, with TRBD1 matching over 7 bases. CDR1 is LNHNV and CDR2 is YYDKDF in the germline V gene (reference sequence). The CDR3 runs to 15 residues. J was trimmed by 6 bases and V by 0 bases; bases with no gene match: 6. The CDR3 sequence: CATSRERGPVDTQYF. CDR3 in DNA: TGTGCCACCAGCAGAGAGAGGGGGCCAGTTGATACGCAGTATTTT.

The chain employs TRBV7-2 and TRBJ2-1; 11 positions agree with TRBD2. The germline V gene encodes CDR1 SGHTA and CDR2 FQGNSA. Germline trimming cut 5 bases from V and 12 bases from J; bases unmatched to any gene: 6. This CDR3 comprises 13 residues. CDR3 protein: CASSRRLAGWQFF. In DNA form, the CDR3 reads TGTGCCAGCAGCCGTCGACTAGCGGGGTGGCAGTTCTTC.

This rearrangement joins TRBV5-4 to TRBJ1-3; maybe TRBD1 (6 bases). Germline assignment: CDR1 SGHNT and CDR2 YYREEE (reference sequence). V lost 6 bases and J 4 bases, leaving 17 bases between the germline ends. The CDR3 sequence is 15 residues long. The CDR3 loop is CASTLSGGEGNTIYF. CDR3 coding DNA: TGTGCCAGCACCCTCTCGGGGGGCGAAGGAAACACCATATATTTT.

This clonotype was detected a few times. The chain recombines TRBV4-1 with TRBJ1-6; D might be TRBD1 (5 bases). CDR1 is MGHRA and CDR2 is YSYEKL in the germline V gene. CDR3 length equals 14 residues. V was clipped by 2 bases and J by 10 bases, with 12 bases between them. The CDR3 bases are TGCGCCAGCAGCCAATTGGCCAGGGTCTCACCCCTCCACTTT. Translated, it gives CASSQLARVSPLHF.

The J gene is TRBJ2-6, the V gene TRBV12-3 or TRBV12-4; D possibly matches TRBD1 or TRBD2 (5 bases each). CDR3 length: 15 residues. V was clipped by 2 bases and J by 2 bases, with 7 bases between them. The CDR3 loop is CASSLWGTGANVLTF. The CDR3 DNA follows: TGTGCCAGCAGTTTATGGGGGACTGGGGCCAACGTCCTGACTTTC.

This clonotype was detected only a few times. CDR3 amino acids: CSASSNAKNIQYF. In nucleotides, the CDR3 is TGCAGTGCTAGTAGTAACGCCAAAAACATTCAGTACTTC. The V gene is TRBV20-1, the J gene TRBJ2-4; D is unclear. Germline V gene data show CDR1 as DFQATT and CDR2 as SNEGSKA (reference sequence). V lost 3 bases, J lost 1 base, and 7 bases lay in between. The CDR3 contains 13 residues.

The V gene is TRBV11-1, the J gene TRBJ1-2, with a tentative D call TRBD1 (6 bases). CDR1 is SGHAT, CDR2 FQDESV, per germline (reference sequence). The CDR3 length is 19 residues. Deletions cut 1 base from V and 3 bases from J, with 24 bases between. CDR3 in amino acids: CASSLVPPTRRGDHYGYTF. The CDR3 nucleotides are TGTGCCAGCAGCTTAGTACCCCCAACCCGCAGGGGCGACCACTATGGCTACACCTTC.

A few counts support this clonotype. The V call is TRBV7-9, the J call TRBJ2-3, with D possibly being TRBD2 (7 bases). The germline V and J ends were trimmed by 8 bases and 6 bases, with 21 bases remaining between them. CDR1 is SEHNR and CDR2 is FQNEAQ in the germline V gene (reference sequence). This CDR3 is 15 amino acids long. The CDR3 sequence: CASPSGGGTLDTQYF. CDR3 in DNA: TGTGCCAGCCCGTCTGGGGGGGGCACTCTGGATACGCAGTATTTT.